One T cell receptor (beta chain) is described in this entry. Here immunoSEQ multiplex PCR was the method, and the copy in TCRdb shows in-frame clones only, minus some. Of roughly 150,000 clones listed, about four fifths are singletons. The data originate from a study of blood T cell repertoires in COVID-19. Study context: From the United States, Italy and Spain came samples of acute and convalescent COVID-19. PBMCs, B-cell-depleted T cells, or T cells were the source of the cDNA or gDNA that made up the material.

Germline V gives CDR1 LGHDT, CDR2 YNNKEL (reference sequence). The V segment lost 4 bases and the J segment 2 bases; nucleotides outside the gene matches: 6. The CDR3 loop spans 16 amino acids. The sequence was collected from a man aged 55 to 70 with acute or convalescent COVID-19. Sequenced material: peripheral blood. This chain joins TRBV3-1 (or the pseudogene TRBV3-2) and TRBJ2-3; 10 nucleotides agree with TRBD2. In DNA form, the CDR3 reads TGTGCCAGCAGCCCCTTAGCGGGGGGCGACACAGATACGCAGTATTTT. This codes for CASSPLAGGDTDTQYF.